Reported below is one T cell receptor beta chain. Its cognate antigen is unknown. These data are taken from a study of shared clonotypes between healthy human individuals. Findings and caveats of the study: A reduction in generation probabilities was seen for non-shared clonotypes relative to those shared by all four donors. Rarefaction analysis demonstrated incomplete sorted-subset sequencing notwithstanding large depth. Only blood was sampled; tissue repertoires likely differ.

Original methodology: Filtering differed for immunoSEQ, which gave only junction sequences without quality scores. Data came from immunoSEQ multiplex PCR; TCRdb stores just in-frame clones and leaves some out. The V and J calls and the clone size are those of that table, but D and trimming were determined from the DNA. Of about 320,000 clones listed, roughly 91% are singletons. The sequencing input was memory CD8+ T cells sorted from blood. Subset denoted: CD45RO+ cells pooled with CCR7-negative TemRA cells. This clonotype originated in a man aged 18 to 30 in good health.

The CDR3 nucleotides are TGTGCCAGCAGCCTAGGGGTGAGCTCCTACGAGCAGTACTTC. As protein: CASSLGVSSYEQYF. This chain links TRBV9 with TRBJ2-7, with TRBD1 as a possible D gene (5 bases). Germline V gene lookup returns CDR1 SGDLS and CDR2 YYNGEE. Trimming left V 4 bases short and J 0 bases short, with 11 bases between. The CDR3 consists of 14 residues.